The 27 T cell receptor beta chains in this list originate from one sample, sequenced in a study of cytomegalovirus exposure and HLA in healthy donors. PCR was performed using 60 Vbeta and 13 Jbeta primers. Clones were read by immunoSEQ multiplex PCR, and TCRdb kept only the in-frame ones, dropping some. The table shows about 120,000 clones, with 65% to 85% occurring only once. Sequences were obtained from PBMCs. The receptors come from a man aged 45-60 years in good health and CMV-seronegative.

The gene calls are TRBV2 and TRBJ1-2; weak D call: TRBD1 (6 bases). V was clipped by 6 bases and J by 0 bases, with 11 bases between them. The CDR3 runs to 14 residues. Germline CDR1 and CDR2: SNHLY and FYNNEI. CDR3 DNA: TGTGCCAGCAGCTCAACAGGGCCTAACTATGGCTACACCTTC. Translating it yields CASSSTGPNYGYTF.

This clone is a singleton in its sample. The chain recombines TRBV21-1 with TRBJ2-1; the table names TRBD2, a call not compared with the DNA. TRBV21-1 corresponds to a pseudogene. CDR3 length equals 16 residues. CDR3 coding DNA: TGTGCCAGCAGCAACGGAGGTAGCGGGTCCTACAATGAGCAGTTCTTC. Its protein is CASSNGGSGSYNEQFF.

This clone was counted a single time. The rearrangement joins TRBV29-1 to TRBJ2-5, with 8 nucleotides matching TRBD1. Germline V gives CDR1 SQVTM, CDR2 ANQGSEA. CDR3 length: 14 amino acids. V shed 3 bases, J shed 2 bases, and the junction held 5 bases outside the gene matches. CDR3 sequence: CSVDTGGGQETQYF. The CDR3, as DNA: TGCAGCGTTGATACAGGGGGTGGTCAAGAGACCCAGTACTTC.

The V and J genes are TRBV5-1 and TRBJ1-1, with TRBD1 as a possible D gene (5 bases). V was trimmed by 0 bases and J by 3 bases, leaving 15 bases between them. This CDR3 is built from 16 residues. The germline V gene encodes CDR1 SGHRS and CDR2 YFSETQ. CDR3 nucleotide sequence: TGCGCCAGCAGCTTGGGGCCGGGAGGGGAGCACACTGAAGCTTTCTTT. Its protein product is CASSLGPGGEHTEAFF.

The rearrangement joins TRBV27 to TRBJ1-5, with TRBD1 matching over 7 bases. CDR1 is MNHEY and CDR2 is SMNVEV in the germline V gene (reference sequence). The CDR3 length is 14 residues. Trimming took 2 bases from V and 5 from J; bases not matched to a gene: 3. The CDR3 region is CASSLIGGDQPQHF. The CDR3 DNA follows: TGTGCCAGCAGTTTAATAGGGGGCGATCAGCCCCAGCATTTT.

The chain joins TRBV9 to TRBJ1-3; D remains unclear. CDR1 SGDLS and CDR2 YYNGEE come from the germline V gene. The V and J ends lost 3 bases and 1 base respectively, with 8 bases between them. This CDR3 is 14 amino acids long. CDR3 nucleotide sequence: TGTGCCAGCAGCGCACAGCCTTCTGGAAACACCATATATTTT. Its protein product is CASSAQPSGNTIYF.

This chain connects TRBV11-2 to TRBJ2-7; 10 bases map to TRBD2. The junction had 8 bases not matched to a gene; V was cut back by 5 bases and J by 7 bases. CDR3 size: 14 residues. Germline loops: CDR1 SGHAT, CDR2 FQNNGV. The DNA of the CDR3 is TGTGCCAGCAGCCATTCTAGCGGGAGACGAGAGCAGTACTTC. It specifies CASSHSSGRREQYF.

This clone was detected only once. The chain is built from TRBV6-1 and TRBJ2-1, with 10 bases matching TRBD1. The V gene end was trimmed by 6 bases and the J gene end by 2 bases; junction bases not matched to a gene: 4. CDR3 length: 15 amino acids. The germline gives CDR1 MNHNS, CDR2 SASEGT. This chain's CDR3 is CASRTGTGAYNEQFF. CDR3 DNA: TGTGCCAGCAGAACCGGGACAGGGGCCTACAATGAGCAGTTCTTC.

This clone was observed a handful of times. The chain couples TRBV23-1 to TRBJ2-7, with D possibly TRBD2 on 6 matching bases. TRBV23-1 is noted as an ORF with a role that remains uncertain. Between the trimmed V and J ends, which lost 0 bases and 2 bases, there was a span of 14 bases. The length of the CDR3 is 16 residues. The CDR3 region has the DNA TGCGCCAGCAGTCAATCTCGGGGGAGGCGGCCCTACGAGCAGTACTTC. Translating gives CASSQSRGRRPYEQYF.

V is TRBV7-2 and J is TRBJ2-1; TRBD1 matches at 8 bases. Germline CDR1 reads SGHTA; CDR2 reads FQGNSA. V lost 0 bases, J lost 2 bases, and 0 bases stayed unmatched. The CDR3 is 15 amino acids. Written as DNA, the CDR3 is TGTGCCAGCAGCTTAGCGACAGGGGCCTACAATGAGCAGTTCTTC. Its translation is CASSLATGAYNEQFF.

The chain's CDR3 is CASSATLRGTEAFF. DNA of the CDR3: TGTGCCAGCAGCGCAACACTAAGGGGCACTGAAGCTTTCTTT. The J gene is TRBJ1-1, the V gene TRBV9; possibly TRBD1 for D (5 bases). V gave up 3 bases and J gave up 4 bases, with 13 bases separating them. This CDR3 contains 14 residues. Looked up from germline, CDR1 is SGDLS and CDR2 is YYNGEE. Full variable domain (rest looked up from reference TRBV9 and TRBJ1-1): DSGVTQTPKHLITATGQRVTLRCSPRSGDLSVYWYQQSLDQGLQFLIQYYNGEERAKGNILERFSAQQFPDLHSELNLSSLELGDSALYFCASSATLRGTEAFFGQGTRLTVV.

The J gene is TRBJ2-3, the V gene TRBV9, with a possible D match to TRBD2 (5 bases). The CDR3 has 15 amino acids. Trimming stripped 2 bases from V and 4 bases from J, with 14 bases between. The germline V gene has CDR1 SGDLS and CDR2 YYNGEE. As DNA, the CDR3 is TGTGCCAGCAGCGTGGAACTACACGGGGCAGATACGCAGTATTTT. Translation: CASSVELHGADTQYF.

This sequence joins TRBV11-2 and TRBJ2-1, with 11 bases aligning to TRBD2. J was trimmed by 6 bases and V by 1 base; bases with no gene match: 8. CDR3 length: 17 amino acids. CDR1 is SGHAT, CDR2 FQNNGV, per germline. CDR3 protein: CASSLGSSGRNTNEQFF. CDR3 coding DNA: TGTGCCAGCAGCTTAGGGTCTAGCGGGAGGAATACCAATGAGCAGTTCTTC.

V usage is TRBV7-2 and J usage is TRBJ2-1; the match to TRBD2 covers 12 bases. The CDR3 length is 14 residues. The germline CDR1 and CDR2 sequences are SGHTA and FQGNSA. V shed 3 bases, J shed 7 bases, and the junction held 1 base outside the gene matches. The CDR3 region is CASSFGLAGNEQFF. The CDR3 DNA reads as TGTGCCAGCAGCTTCGGACTAGCGGGGAATGAGCAGTTCTTC.

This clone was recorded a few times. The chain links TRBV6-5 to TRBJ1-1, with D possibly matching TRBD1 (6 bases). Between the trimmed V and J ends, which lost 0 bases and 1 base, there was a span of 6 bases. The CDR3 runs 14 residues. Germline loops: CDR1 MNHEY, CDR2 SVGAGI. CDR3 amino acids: CASSYSTGNTEAFF. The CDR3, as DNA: TGTGCCAGCAGTTACTCGACAGGGAACACTGAAGCTTTCTTT.

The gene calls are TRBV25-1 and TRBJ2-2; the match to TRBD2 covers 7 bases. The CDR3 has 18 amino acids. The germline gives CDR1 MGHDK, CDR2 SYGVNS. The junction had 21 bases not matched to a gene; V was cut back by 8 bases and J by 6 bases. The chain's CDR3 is CASYGTGYGLVYPGELFF. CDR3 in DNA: TGTGCCAGCTACGGCACGGGCTACGGACTAGTATATCCCGGGGAGCTGTTTTTT.

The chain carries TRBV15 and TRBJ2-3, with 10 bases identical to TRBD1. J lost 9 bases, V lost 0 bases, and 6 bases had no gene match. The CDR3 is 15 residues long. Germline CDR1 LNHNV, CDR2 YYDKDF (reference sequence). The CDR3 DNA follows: TGTGCCACCAGCAGAGAAAGGGGACAGGGGATGACGCAGTATTTT. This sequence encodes CATSRERGQGMTQYF. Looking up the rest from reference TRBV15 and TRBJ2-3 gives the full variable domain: DAMVIQNPRYQVTQFGKPVTLSCSQTLNHNVMYWYQQKSSQAPKLLFHYYDKDFNNEADTPDNFQSRRPNTSFCFLDIRSPGLGDTAMYLCATSRERGQGMTQYFGPGTRLTVL.

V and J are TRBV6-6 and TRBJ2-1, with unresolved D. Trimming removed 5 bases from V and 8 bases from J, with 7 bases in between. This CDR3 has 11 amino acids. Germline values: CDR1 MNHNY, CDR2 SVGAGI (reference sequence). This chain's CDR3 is CASSNKYEQFF. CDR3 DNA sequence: TGTGCCAGCAGTAACAAGTATGAGCAGTTCTTC.

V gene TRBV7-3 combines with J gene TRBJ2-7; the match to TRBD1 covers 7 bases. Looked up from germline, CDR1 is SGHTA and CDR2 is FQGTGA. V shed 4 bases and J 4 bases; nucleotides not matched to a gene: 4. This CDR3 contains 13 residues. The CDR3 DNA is TGTGCCAGCAGCTCGGGACAGTTTTACGAGCAGTACTTC. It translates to CASSSGQFYEQYF.

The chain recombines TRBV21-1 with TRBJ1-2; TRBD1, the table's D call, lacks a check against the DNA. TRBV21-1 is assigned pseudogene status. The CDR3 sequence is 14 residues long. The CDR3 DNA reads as TGTGCCAGCAGCACGCCTCAGGGTCTGGGAGGCTACACCTTC. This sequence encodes CASSTPQGLGGYTF.

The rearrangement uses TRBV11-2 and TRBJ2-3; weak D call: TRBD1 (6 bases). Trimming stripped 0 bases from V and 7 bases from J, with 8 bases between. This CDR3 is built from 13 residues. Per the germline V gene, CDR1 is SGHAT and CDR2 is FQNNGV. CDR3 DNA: TGTGCCAGCAGCTTAGAGGGGGCAAATACGCAGTATTTT. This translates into CASSLEGANTQYF. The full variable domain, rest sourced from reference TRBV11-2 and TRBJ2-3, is EAGVAQSPRYKIIEKRQSVAFWCNPISGHATLYWYQQILGQGPKLLIQFQNNGVVDDSQLPKDRFSAERLKGVDSTLKIQPAKLEDSAVYLCASSLEGANTQYFGPGTRLTVL.

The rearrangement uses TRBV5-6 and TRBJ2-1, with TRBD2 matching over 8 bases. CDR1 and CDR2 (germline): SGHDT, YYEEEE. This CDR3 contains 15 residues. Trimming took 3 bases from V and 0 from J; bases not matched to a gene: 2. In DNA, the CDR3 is TGTGCCAGCAGCTCCAGCGGGAGCTCCTACAATGAGCAGTTCTTC. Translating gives CASSSSGSSYNEQFF.

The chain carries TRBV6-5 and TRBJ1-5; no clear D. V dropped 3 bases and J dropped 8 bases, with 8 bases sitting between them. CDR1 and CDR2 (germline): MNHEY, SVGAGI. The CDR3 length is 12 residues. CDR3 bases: TGTGCCAGCAGTTATAGGAGGAAGCCCCAGCATTTT. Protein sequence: CASSYRRKPQHF.

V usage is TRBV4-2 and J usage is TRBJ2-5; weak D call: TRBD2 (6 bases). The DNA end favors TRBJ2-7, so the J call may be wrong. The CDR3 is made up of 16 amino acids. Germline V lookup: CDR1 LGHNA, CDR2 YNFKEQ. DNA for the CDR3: TGTGCCAGCAGCCAAGATTCCGGGGGTTCCTCCTACGAGCAGTACTTC. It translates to CASSQDSGGSSYEQYF.

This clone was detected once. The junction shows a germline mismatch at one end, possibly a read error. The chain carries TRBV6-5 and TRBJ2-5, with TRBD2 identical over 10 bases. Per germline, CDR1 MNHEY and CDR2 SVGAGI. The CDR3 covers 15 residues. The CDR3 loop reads CASSYVAGGQGTQYF. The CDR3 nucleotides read TGTGCCAGCAGTTACGTAGCGGGGGGTCAAGGGACCCAGTACTTC.

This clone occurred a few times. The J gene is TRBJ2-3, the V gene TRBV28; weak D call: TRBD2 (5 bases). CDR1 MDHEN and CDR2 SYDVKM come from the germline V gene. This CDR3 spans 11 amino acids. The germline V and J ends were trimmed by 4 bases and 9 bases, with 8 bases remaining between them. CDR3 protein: CASSSTGTQYF. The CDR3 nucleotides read TGTGCCAGCAGTTCCACGGGGACGCAGTATTTT.

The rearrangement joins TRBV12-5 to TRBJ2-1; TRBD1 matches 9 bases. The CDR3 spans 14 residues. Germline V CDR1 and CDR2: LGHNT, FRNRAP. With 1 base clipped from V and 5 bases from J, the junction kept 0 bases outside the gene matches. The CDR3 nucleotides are TGTGCTAGTGGTTTGGGGACAGGGGACAATGAGCAGTTCTTC. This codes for CASGLGTGDNEQFF.